The rows below give T cell receptor beta chains drawn from one sample of a study of CD8 T cells in ankylosing spondylitis. TCRdb called the 5' RACE reads again in MiXCR, with one record for every CDR3 protein. The data hold about 750,000 distinct CDR3 sequences, with 19% observed a single time. Sequences were obtained from blood, either unsorted or a sorted T cell fraction (not recorded which). All receptors come from a male donor with ankylosing spondylitis. The CDR3 runs from the conserved cysteine through the conserved F or W. D genes are given only for firm matches. A row's size may be missing; if present it is once, few, many or a size class.

D gene	V gene	J gene	clone size	CDR3 DNA	CDR3 protein
.	TRBV27	TRBJ1-1	.	TGTGCCAGCAGTTTATCAGGGGGGGCCTTTAACACTGAAGCTTTCTTT	CASSLSGGAFNTEAFF
TRBD2	TRBV20-1	TRBJ2-1	many	TGCAGTGCTAGGACACCTAGCGGGGGCCATTCCTACAATGAGCAGTTCTTC	CSARTPSGGHSYNEQFF
.	TRBV12-3/TRBV12-4	TRBJ1-6	.	TGTGCCAGCAGTTTATTGCTATCTCTTCCCCTCCACTTT	CASSLLLSLPLHF
.	TRBV14	TRBJ2-1	.	TGTGCCAGCAGCCAAGCGGTGGGGACCTCCTACAATGAGCAGTTCTTC	CASSQAVGTSYNEQFF
.	TRBV7-2	TRBJ2-2	.	TGTGCCAGCAGCTCCCGGGCCAAAACTAACACCGGGGAGCTGTTTTTT	CASSSRAKTNTGELFF
TRBD1	TRBV9	TRBJ2-3	.	TGTGCCAGCAGCGTTTCGACAGGGTTCACAGATACGCAGTATTTT	CASSVSTGFTDTQYF
.	TRBV6-5	TRBJ1-2	.	TGTGCCAGCAGTTACTCGGGGTCGGGAGACTATGGCTACACCTTC	CASSYSGSGDYGYTF
TRBD1	TRBV20-1	TRBJ2-5	.	TGCAGTGCTAGGCGGGGGACAGGGGGCGAAGAGACCCAGTACTTC	CSARRGTGGEETQYF
.	TRBV7-2	TRBJ2-3	.	TGTGCCAGCAGCTCCAGTTGGGGTGCGAGGACAGATACGCAGTATTTT	CASSSSWGARTDTQYF
.	TRBV20-1	TRBJ2-7	few	TGCAGTGCCCCCAAGCAGGGGAGGAGCTCCTACGAGCAGTACTTC	CSAPKQGRSSYEQYF
TRBD1	TRBV7-2	TRBJ2-5	few	TGTGCCAGCAGCCTCCGGAGGGACAGGGGTGAAGAGACCCAGTACTTC	CASSLRRDRGEETQYF
.	TRBV12-3/TRBV12-4	TRBJ2-3	.	TGTGCCAGCAGTTTCCTAGCGAGCACAGATACGCAGTATTTT	CASSFLASTDTQYF
.	TRBV4-3	TRBJ1-4	.	TGCGCCAGCAGCCAAGACGGAGGGTCATATGGAAAACTGTTTTTT	CASSQDGGSYGKLFF
TRBD2	TRBV6-1	TRBJ2-3	few	TGTGCCAGCAGGATGACTAGCGGGATCACAGATACGCAGTATTTT	CASRMTSGITDTQYF
.	TRBV6-1	TRBJ2-5	.	TGTGCCAGCAGCAAGCGGTTACAAGAGACCCAGTACTTC	CASSKRLQETQYF
.	TRBV6-6	TRBJ2-5	few	TGTGCCAGCAGCCCTTATCCCGGGGAGACCCAGTACTTC	CASSPYPGETQYF
.	TRBV6-2/TRBV6-3	TRBJ2-1	few	TGTGCCAGCAGTTACAGTACTAGTGAGCAGTTCTTC	CASSYSTSEQFF
.	TRBV6-5	TRBJ2-4	.	TGTGCCAGCAGTCCCTCGGGGACAGCCAAAAACATTCAGTACTTC	CASSPSGTAKNIQYF
TRBD2	TRBV11-2	TRBJ2-1	.	TGTGCCGCGGGGGGACTCTACAATGAGCAGTTCTTC	CAAGGLYNEQFF
.	TRBV20-1	TRBJ2-3	.	TGCAGTGCTCGACCCCTAGGCTTGGATACGCAGTATTTT	CSARPLGLDTQYF
.	TRBV7-9	TRBJ2-7	many	TGTGCCAGCAGCTTACCGGACTCCTACGAGCAGTACTTC	CASSLPDSYEQYF
TRBD1	TRBV29-1	TRBJ2-3	many	TGCAGCGTAGGGGACAGGGGGCCGACAGATACGCAGTATTTT	CSVGDRGPTDTQYF
.	TRBV12-3/TRBV12-4	TRBJ1-5	few	TGTGCCAGCAGTTTTTCGGGTTCTCAGCCCCAGCATTTT	CASSFSGSQPQHF
TRBD2	TRBV20-1	TRBJ2-3	.	TGCAGTGCTAGACTAGCGGGGGTAGATACGCAGTATTTT	CSARLAGVDTQYF
.	TRBV9	TRBJ2-2	.	TGTGCCAGCACCACGGGTTCCGGGGAGCTGTTTTTT	CASTTGSGELFF
TRBD2	TRBV6-2/TRBV6-3	TRBJ2-7	few	TGTGCCAGCAGTTACCCGGGACTAGCGGGTGACGAGCAGTACTTC	CASSYPGLAGDEQYF
.	TRBV12-3/TRBV12-4	TRBJ2-2	few	TGTGCCACCCGCGGGGATTCGAACACCGGGGAGCTGTTTTTT	CATRGDSNTGELFF
.	TRBV12-3/TRBV12-4	TRBJ2-5	.	TGTGCCAGCAGTTTTGGGTCGGGACGGTGGGAGGAGACCCAGTACTTC	CASSFGSGRWEETQYF
TRBD2	TRBV7-2	TRBJ2-3	few	TGTGCCAGCAGCTTAGACGGGAGGGTCACAGATACGCAGTATTTT	CASSLDGRVTDTQYF
.	TRBV20-1	TRBJ1-3	few	TGCAGTGCTAGAGATCCTAACAGTAACACCATATATTTT	CSARDPNSNTIYF
.	TRBV3-1	TRBJ2-2	.	TGTGCCAGCAGCCAAGATTGGCAGGGGCTGTTTTTT	CASSQDWQGLFF
.	TRBV7-8	TRBJ2-1	.	TGTGCCAGCAGCTTTGAGAGTATATCTCCTGGCAATGAGCAGTTCTTC	CASSFESISPGNEQFF
TRBD2	TRBV18	TRBJ2-1	.	TGTGCCAGCTCTGGACTAGCGGGAGTTGCGCAGTTCTTC	CASSGLAGVAQFF
.	TRBV9	TRBJ1-1	.	TGTGCCAGCAGCGTAGAAGGGGAAACTGAAGCTTTCTTT	CASSVEGETEAFF
TRBD2	TRBV15	TRBJ2-1	.	TGTGCCACCGGATCGCTAGCGGGAGGCTACAATGAGCAGTTCTTC	CATGSLAGGYNEQFF
.	TRBV12-3/TRBV12-4	TRBJ2-1	.	TGTGCCAGCAGTTTGCGGGACGAACTATGGGAGCAGTTCTTC	CASSLRDELWEQFF
.	TRBV5-1	TRBJ2-3	.	TGCGCCAGCAGCTTGGCCCGGGTGGTCTCCACAGATACGCAGTATTTT	CASSLARVVSTDTQYF
.	TRBV6-1	TRBJ2-3	few	TGTGCCAGCAAAGAAGCGGGTGGCACAGATACGCAGTATTTT	CASKEAGGTDTQYF
TRBD1	TRBV5-1	TRBJ1-4	few	TGCGCCAGCAGCCCCAACAGGGGTGAGGAAAAACTGTTTTTT	CASSPNRGEEKLFF
TRBD2	TRBV6-1	TRBJ2-7	.	TGTGCCAGCAGTGAAACCCCCCTTAGCGGGGGAGACTACGAGCAGTACTTC	CASSETPLSGGDYEQYF
.	TRBV20-1	TRBJ2-7	few	TGCAGTGCTAGTGCAGGTTCCTACGAGCAGTACTTC	CSASAGSYEQYF
TRBD1	TRBV7-9	TRBJ2-7	many	TGTGCCAGCAGCCCACCCCCGGGACAGGGGATCTACGAGCAGTACTTC	CASSPPPGQGIYEQYF
TRBD1	TRBV5-4	TRBJ2-1	few	TGTGCCAGCAGTCGAACGGGACAGGGGGCGAATGAGCAGTTCTTC	CASSRTGQGANEQFF
TRBD1	TRBV5-1	TRBJ2-1	few	TGCGCCAGCAGCTCCGCGGCATCCGGACAGGGGATTTACAATGAGCAGTTCTTC	CASSSAASGQGIYNEQFF
.	TRBV7-3	TRBJ2-2	many	TGTGCCAGCAGCCCCGGGACAAGTCTCTCCGGGGAGCTGTTTTTT	CASSPGTSLSGELFF
.	TRBV3-1	TRBJ2-1	few	TGTGCCAGCAGCCAACTGGGGGGTCTAGAAGAGCAGTTCTTC	CASSQLGGLEEQFF
.	TRBV12-3/TRBV12-4	TRBJ1-5	.	TGTGCCAGCAGTTTGGGGATTCTAGGCAATCAGCCCCAGCATTTT	CASSLGILGNQPQHF
.	TRBV7-2	TRBJ2-7	.	TGTGCCAGCAGCTCCAAGGACAGAGCACTCTACGAGCAGTACTTC	CASSSKDRALYEQYF
.	TRBV12-3/TRBV12-4	TRBJ2-3	.	TGTGCCAGCAGTTCCACCATGGCTGAACGTACAGATACGCAGTATTTT	CASSSTMAERTDTQYF
TRBD2	TRBV27	TRBJ2-5	.	TGTGCCAGCACTACTGGGAGGGACCCAGGGACCCAGTACTTC	CASTTGRDPGTQYF
.	TRBV6-5	TRBJ1-1	.	TGTGCCAGCAGTTCTGCGGACAGTTTGAACACTGAAGCTTTCTTT	CASSSADSLNTEAFF
TRBD2	TRBV6-1	TRBJ2-7	.	TGTGCCAGCACCCCCCGGACTAGGGAAACCTACGAGCAGTACTTC	CASTPRTRETYEQYF
TRBD1	TRBV7-9	TRBJ2-7	.	TGTGCCAGCAGCTTAGAGGGACAGACGTACTTC	CASSLEGQTYF
.	TRBV7-3	TRBJ2-3	few	TGTGCCAGCAGCTTAAGTCCAGGGACTAGCACAGATACGCAGTATTTT	CASSLSPGTSTDTQYF